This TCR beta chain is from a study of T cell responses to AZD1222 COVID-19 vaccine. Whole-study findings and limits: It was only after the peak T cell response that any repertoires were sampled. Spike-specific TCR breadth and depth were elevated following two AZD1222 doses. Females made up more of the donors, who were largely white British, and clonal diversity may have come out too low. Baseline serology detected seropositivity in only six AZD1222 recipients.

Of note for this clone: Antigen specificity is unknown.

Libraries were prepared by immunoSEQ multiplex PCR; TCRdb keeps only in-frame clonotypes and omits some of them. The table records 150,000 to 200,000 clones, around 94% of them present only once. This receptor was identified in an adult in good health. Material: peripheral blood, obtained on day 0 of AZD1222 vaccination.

CDR3 sequence reads: CASSVGPLDTEAFF. DNA of the CDR3: TGTGCCAGCAGCGTAGGCCCCCTGGACACTGAAGCTTTCTTT. The chain couples TRBV9 to TRBJ1-1; no definite D call. The ends were cut back, 0 bases at V and 3 bases at J, with 9 bases in the middle. This CDR3 is built from 14 residues. Germline loops: CDR1 SGDLS, CDR2 YYNGEE.